This record concerns one T cell receptor beta chain sequence. Its cognate antigen is unknown. Trimming took 3 bases from V and 4 from J; bases not matched to a gene: 4. There are 15 residues in the CDR3. Germline values: CDR1 MNHEY, CDR2 SMNVEV (reference sequence). The sample is drawn from a study of OX40 agonist ivuxolimab in advanced cancers. Study-wide background: Having had anti-PD-1, anti-PD-L1 or anti-CTLA-4 therapy before was allowed, and about 40% had some. Partial responses occurred in three patients (one hepatocellular carcinoma, two cutaneous melanoma). Study results and caveats: Researchers report that CD8+ T cells had, on average, more expanded clones than CD4+. At 0.1 to 3.0 mg/kg, CD4+ and CD8+ blood T cells expanded clonally by week 6.

Assay used: immunoSEQ multiplex PCR; TCRdb lists only in-frame clones, some missing. The sample lists 80,000 to 100,000 clones, 92% seen once, with more than 0.5% in the top ten. The rearrangement uses TRBV27 and TRBJ2-1, with 9 bases matching TRBD2. The sample in question was CD4+ or CD8+ T cells sorted from blood, obtained in a trial of the OX40 agonist ivuxolimab. This TCR was recovered from an adult with an advanced solid tumor such as melanoma, head and neck, liver or kidney cancer. The CDR3: CASSFLAGTYNEQFF. The CDR3 region has the DNA TGTGCCAGCAGTTTCCTAGCGGGAACGTACAATGAGCAGTTCTTC.